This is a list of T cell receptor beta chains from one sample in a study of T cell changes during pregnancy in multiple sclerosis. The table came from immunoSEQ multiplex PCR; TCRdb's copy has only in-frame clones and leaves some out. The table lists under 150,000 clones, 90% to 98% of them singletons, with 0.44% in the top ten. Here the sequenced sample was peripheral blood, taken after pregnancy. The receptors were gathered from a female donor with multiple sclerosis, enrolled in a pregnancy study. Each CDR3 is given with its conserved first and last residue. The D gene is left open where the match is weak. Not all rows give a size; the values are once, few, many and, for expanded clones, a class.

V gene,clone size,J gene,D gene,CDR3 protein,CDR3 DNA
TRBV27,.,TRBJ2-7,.,CASSRDPGRYEQYF,TGTGCCAGCAGTAGGGACCCAGGGAGGTACGAGCAGTACTTC
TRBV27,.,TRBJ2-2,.,CASSFANTGELFF,TGTGCCAGCTCCTTTGCGAACACCGGGGAGCTGTTTTTT
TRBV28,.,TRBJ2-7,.,CASSFLQRTYEQYF,TGTGCCAGCAGTTTTCTCCAGAGGACCTACGAGCAGTACTTC
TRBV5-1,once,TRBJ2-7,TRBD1,CASSLETGGAYEQYF,TGCGCCAGCAGCTTGGAGACAGGGGGCGCTTACGAGCAGTACTTC
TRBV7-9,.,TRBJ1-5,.,CASSLEGGNNQPQHF,TGTGCCAGCAGCTTAGAGGGGGGGAACAATCAGCCCCAGCATTTT
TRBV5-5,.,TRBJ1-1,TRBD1,CASSPPGQPNTEAFF,TGTGCCAGCAGCCCCCCGGGACAGCCCAACACTGAAGCTTTCTTT
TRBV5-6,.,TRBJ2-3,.,CASSLLGVTDTQYF,TGTGCCAGCAGCTTGCTAGGGGTCACAGATACGCAGTATTTT
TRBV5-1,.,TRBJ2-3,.,CASSLVIALDTQYF,TGCGCCAGCAGCTTGGTGATAGCGCTAGATACGCAGTATTTT
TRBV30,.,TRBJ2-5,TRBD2,CAWSTGGPQETQYF,TGTGCCTGGTCCACGGGGGGACCCCAAGAGACCCAGTACTTC
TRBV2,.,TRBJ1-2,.,CASSLDRFSYGYTF,TGTGCCAGCAGTCTCGACAGGTTCAGCTATGGCTACACCTTC
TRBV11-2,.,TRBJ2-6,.,CASTPGANVLTF,TGTGCCAGCACCCCGGGGGCCAACGTCCTGACTTTC
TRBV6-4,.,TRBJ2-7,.,CASSAPGHRRSYEQYF,TGTGCCAGCAGTGCTCCGGGACACCGACGCTCCTACGAGCAGTACTTC
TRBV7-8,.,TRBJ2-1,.,CASSTRTGLDEQFF,TGTGCCAGCAGCACCCGAACAGGGCTCGATGAGCAGTTCTTC
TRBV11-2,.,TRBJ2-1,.,CASSTPVLLRYNEQFF,TGTGCCAGCAGCACCCCTGTATTACTCCGATACAATGAGCAGTTCTTC
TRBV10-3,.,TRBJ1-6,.,CAISESQYNSPLHF,TGTGCCATCAGTGAGTCGCAGTATAATTCACCCCTCCACTTT
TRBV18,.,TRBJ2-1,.,CASSPPGRGNEQFF,TGTGCCAGCTCACCCCCGGGGCGGGGCAATGAGCAGTTCTTC
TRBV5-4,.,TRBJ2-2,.,CASSLGGVAGELFF,TGTGCCAGCAGCTTGGGGGGAGTGGCCGGGGAGCTGTTTTTT
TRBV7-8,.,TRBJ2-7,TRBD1,CASSLVGTGRFHEQYF,TGTGCCAGCAGCTTAGTGGGGACAGGCCGGTTTCACGAGCAGTACTTC
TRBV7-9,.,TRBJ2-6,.,CASSRPQRSGANVLTF,TGTGCCAGCAGCCGTCCCCAGCGCTCTGGGGCCAACGTCCTGACTTTC
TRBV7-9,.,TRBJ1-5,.,CASSLGTAYSNQPQHF,TGTGCCAGCAGCTTAGGGACAGCCTATAGCAATCAGCCCCAGCATTTT